Listed below are T cell receptor beta chains from one sample, sequenced in a study of T-cell reconstitution after alpha-beta-depleted transplantation in children. Each CDR3 protein is one row after TCRdb ran MiXCR on the PCR reads. The table includes hundreds of thousands of distinct CDR3 sequences, approximately 24% detected once. Material: PBMCs, mostly from graft donor cells, obtained 360 days after TCRalphabeta/CD19-depleted stem cell transplant. Receptors originate from a female patient between 2 and 15 years old who had a stem cell transplant for congenital amegakaryocytic thrombocytopenia, so the T cells may come from the graft donor. Both conserved end residues are part of each CDR3. A D gene is named only where the DNA matches it firmly. Clone sizes are given selectively: once, few, many, or a class where the clone is expanded.

J gene | clone size | V gene | D gene | CDR3 protein | CDR3 DNA
TRBJ2-1 | few | TRBV30 | TRBD2 | CAWEIPGLAGDEQFF | TGTGCCTGGGAAATCCCGGGACTAGCGGGAGATGAGCAGTTCTTC
TRBJ1-1 | few | TRBV10-3 | TRBD1 | CAIRGQGVGSTEAFF | TGTGCCATCAGGGGACAGGGGGTTGGGAGCACTGAAGCTTTCTTT
TRBJ1-4 | - | TRBV20-1 | - | CSASQGTNEKLFF | TGCAGTGCTAGTCAGGGTACTAATGAAAAACTGTTTTTT
TRBJ1-1 | - | TRBV7-2 | - | CASSYGGSLQDEAFF | TGTGCCAGCAGCTACGGGGGGTCCCTACAGGATGAAGCTTTCTTT
TRBJ2-7 | - | TRBV7-2 | TRBD1 | CASSLAQGAGEQYF | TGTGCCAGCAGCTTAGCTCAGGGGGCAGGCGAGCAGTACTTC
TRBJ2-2 | many | TRBV5-6 | TRBD2 | CASSFILASGSAGELFF | TGTGCCAGCAGCTTTATCTTGGCTAGCGGGAGTGCCGGGGAGCTGTTTTTT
TRBJ1-1 | few | TRBV5-1 | - | CASPETEAFF | TGCGCCAGCCCAGAGACTGAAGCTTTCTTT
TRBJ2-3 | - | TRBV29-1 | TRBD1 | CSVQHRDRGRTDTQYF | TGCAGCGTACAACACCGGGACAGGGGGCGCACAGATACGCAGTATTTT
TRBJ2-5 | many | TRBV29-1 | - | CSVDGETQYF | TGCAGCGTTGATGGTGAGACCCAGTACTTC
TRBJ2-7 | few | TRBV5-1 | TRBD1 | CASSLQGAPSYEQYF | TGCGCCAGCAGCTTACAGGGGGCCCCCTCCTACGAGCAGTACTTC
TRBJ2-7 | few | TRBV4-1 | - | CASSQVVATGLGYYEQYF | TGCGCCAGCAGCCAAGTCGTCGCAACAGGGTTAGGTTATTACGAGCAGTACTTC
TRBJ2-3 | once | TRBV15 | TRBD2 | CATSRGSGSSDTQYF | TGTGCCACCAGCAGAGGTAGCGGGAGTTCCGATACGCAGTATTTT
TRBJ2-5 | - | TRBV5-5 | - | CASSLAFGPQETQYF | TGTGCCAGCAGCTTGGCTTTTGGCCCTCAAGAGACCCAGTACTTC
TRBJ2-2 | - | TRBV4-1 | TRBD2 | CASSQALMTSGRDTGELFF | TGCGCCAGCAGCCAAGCTCTAATGACTAGCGGGAGGGACACCGGGGAGCTGTTTTTT
TRBJ2-1 | - | TRBV7-8 | - | CASSLEGTANNEQFF | TGTGCCAGCAGCTTGGAGGGGACGGCTAACAATGAGCAGTTCTTC
TRBJ1-1 | few | TRBV4-1 | - | CASSQDPKGGNTEAFF | TGCGCCAGCAGCCAAGATCCTAAGGGAGGGAACACTGAAGCTTTCTTT
TRBJ2-3 | - | TRBV5-4 | - | CASSLSAVNTDTQYF | TGTGCCAGCAGCTTGTCGGCAGTTAACACAGATACGCAGTATTTT
TRBJ2-2 | few | TRBV7-9 | - | CASSEKLASGGELFF | TGTGCCAGCAGCGAAAAGCTAGCGAGTGGCGGGGAGCTGTTTTTT
TRBJ1-6 | few | TRBV5-1 | - | CASSLEETGNNSPLHF | TGCGCCAGCAGCTTGGAAGAGACAGGAAATAATTCACCCCTCCACTTT
TRBJ1-6 | few | TRBV5-1 | - | CASSLAGLGRSPLHF | TGCGCCAGCAGCTTGGCAGGGTTGGGTCGTTCACCCCTCCACTTT